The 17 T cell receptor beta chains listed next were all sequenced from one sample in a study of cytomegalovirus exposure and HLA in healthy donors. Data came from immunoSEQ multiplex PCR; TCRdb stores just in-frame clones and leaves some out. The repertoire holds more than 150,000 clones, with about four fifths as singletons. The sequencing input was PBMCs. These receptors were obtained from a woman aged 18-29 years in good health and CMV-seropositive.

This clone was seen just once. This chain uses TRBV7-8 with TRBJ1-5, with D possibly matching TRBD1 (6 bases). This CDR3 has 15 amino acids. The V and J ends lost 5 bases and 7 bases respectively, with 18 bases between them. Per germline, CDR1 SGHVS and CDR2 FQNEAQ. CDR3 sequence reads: CASSPNGVQGQPQHF. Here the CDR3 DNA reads TGTGCCAGCAGCCCCAACGGAGTCCAGGGGCAGCCCCAGCATTTT.

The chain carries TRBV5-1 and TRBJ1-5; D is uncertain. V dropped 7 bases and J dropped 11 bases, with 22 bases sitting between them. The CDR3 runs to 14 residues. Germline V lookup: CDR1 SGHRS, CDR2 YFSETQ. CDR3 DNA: TGCGCCAGCTTGCGGGCAGCCTCCACCAGGACCCAGCATTTT. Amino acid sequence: CASLRAASTRTQHF.

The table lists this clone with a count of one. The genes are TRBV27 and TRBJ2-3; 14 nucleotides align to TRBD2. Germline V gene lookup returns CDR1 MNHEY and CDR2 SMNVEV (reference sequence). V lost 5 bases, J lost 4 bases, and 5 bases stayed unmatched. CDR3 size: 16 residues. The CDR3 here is CASSMTSGGAADTQYF. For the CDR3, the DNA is TGTGCCAGCAGTATGACTAGCGGGGGGGCGGCAGATACGCAGTATTTT.

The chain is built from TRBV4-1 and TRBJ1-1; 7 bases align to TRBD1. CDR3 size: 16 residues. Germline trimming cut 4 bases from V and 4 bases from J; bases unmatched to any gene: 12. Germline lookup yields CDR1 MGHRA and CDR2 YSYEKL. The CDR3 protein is CASSLQTTGPLTEAFF. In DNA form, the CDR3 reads TGCGCCAGCAGCCTACAGACGACAGGGCCCCTCACTGAAGCTTTCTTT.

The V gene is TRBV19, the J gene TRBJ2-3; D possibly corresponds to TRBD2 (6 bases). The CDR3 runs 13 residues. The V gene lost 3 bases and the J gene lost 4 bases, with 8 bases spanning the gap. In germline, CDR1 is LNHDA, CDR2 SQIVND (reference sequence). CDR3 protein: CASSIGGADTQYF. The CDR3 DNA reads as TGTGCCAGTAGTATCGGGGGTGCAGATACGCAGTATTTT. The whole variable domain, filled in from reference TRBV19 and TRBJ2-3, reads DGGITQSPKYLFRKEGQNVTLSCEQNLNHDAMYWYRQDPGQGLRLIYYSQIVNDFQKGDIAEGYSVSREKKESFPLTVTSAQKNPTAFYLCASSIGGADTQYFGPGTRLTVL.

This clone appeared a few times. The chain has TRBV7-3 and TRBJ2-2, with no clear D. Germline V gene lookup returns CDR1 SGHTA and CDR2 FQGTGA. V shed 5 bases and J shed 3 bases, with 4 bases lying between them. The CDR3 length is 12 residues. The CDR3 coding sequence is TGTGCCAGCAGCACACACACCGGGGAGCTGTTTTTT. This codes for CASSTHTGELFF.

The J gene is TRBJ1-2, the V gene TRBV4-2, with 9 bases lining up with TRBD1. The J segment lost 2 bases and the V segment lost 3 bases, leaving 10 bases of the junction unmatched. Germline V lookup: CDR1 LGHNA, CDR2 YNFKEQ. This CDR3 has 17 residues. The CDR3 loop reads CASSQHRPGQGNYGYTF. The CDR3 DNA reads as TGTGCCAGCAGCCAGCACCGTCCGGGACAGGGCAACTATGGCTACACCTTC.

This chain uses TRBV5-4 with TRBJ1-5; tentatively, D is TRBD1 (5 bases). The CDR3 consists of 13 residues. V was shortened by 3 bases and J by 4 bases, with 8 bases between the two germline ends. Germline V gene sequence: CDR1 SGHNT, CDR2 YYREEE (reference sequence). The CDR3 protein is CASSSDKNQPQHF. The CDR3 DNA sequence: TGTGCCAGCAGCTCGGACAAAAATCAGCCCCAGCATTTT.

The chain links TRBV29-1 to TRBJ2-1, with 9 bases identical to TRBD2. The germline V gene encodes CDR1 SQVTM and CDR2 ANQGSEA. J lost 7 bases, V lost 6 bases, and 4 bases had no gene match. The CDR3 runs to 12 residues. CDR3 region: CSVAGGPNEQFF. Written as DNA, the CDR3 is TGCAGCGTCGCGGGGGGGCCAAATGAGCAGTTCTTC.

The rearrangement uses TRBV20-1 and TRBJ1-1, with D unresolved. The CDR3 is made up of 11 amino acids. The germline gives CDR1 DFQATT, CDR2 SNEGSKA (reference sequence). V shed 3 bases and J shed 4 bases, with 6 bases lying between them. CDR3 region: CSARTPTEAFF. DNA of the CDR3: TGCAGTGCTAGGACTCCCACTGAAGCTTTCTTT.

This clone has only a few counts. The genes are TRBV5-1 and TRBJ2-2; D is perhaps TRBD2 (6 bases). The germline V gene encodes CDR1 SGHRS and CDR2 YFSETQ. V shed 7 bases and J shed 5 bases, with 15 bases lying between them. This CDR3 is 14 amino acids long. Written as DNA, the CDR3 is TGCGCCAGCCGGGACTTTACTGAGACCGGGGAGCTGTTTTTT. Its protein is CASRDFTETGELFF.

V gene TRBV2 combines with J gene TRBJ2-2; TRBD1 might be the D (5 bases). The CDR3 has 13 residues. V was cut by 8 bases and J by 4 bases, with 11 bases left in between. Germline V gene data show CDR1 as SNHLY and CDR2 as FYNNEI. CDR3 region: CASQGRVTGELFF. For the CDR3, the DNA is TGTGCCAGCCAGGGTAGGGTCACCGGGGAGCTGTTTTTT.

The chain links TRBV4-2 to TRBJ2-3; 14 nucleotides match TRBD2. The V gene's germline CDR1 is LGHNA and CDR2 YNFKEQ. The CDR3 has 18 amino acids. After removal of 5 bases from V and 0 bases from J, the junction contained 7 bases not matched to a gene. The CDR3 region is CASSEGLAGGPSTDTQYF. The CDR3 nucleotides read TGTGCCAGCAGCGAAGGACTAGCGGGGGGACCTAGCACAGATACGCAGTATTTT.

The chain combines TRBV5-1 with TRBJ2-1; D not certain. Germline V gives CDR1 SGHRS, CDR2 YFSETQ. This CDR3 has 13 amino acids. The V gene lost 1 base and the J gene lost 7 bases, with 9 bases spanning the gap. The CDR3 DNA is TGCGCCAGCAGCTTGCTTCTCGGGAATGAGCAGTTCTTC. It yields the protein CASSLLLGNEQFF.

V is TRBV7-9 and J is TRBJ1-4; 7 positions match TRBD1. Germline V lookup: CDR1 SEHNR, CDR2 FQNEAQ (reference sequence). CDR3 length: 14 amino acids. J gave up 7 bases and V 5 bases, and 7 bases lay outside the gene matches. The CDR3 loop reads CASSRTGRSEKLFF. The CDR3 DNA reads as TGTGCCAGCAGCAGGACAGGCCGAAGTGAAAAACTGTTTTTT.

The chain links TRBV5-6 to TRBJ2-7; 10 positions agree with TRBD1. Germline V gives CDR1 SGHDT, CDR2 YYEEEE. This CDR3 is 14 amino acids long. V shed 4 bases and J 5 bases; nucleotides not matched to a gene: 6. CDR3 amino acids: CASSLPGQGNEQYF. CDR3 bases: TGTGCCAGCAGCCTCCCGGGACAGGGGAACGAGCAGTACTTC. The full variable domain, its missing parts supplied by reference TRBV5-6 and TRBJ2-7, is DAGVTQSPTHLIKTRGQQVTLRCSPKSGHDTVSWYQQALGQGPQFIFQYYEEEERQRGNFPDRFSGHQFPNYSSELNVNALLLGDSALYLCASSLPGQGNEQYFGPGTRLTVT.

Here the CDR3 reads CASSLDRTGDSPLHF. DNA of the CDR3: TGCGCCAGCAGCTTGGACAGAACAGGGGATTCACCCCTCCACTTT. The rearrangement joins TRBV5-1 to TRBJ1-6, with 7 bases identical to TRBD1. With 0 bases clipped from V and 8 bases from J, the junction kept 5 bases outside the gene matches. The length of the CDR3 is 15 residues. The V gene's germline CDR1 is SGHRS and CDR2 YFSETQ.